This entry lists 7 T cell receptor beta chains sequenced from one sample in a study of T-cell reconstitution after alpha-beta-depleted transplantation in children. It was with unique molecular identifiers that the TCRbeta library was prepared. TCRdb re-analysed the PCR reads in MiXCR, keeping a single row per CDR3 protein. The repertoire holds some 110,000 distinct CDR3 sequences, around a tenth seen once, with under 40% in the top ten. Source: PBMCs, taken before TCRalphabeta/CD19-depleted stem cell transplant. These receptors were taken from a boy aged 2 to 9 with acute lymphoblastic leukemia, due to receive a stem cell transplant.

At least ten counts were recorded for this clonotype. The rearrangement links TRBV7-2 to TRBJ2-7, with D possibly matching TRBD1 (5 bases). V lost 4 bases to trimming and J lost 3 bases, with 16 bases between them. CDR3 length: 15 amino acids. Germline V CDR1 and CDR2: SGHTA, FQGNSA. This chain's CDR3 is CASSYSGVGVYEQYF. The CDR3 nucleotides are TGTGCCAGCAGCTACTCTGGTGTAGGGGTCTACGAGCAGTACTTC.

CDR3 region: CSGDRGLNTEAFF. The CDR3 DNA reads TGCAGCGGCGACAGGGGACTGAACACTGAAGCTTTCTTT. This rearrangement joins TRBV29-1 to TRBJ1-1; 8 bases map to TRBD1. The CDR3 totals 13 residues. V shed 7 bases, J shed 0 bases, and the junction held 4 bases outside the gene matches. In germline, CDR1 is SQVTM, CDR2 ANQGSEA.

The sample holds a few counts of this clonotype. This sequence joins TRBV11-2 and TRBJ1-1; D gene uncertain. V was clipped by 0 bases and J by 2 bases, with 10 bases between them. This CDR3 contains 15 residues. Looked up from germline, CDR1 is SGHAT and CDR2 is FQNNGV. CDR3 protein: CASSLDPLLNTEAFF. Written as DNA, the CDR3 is TGTGCCAGCAGCTTAGATCCTCTATTAAACACTGAAGCTTTCTTT.

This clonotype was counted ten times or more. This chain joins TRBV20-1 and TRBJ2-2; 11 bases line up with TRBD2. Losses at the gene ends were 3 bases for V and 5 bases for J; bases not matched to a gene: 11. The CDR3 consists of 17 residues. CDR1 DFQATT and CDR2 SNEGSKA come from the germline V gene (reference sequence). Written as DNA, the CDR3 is TGCAGTGCTAGCAATATACTAGCGGGAGAAGGAACCGGGGAGCTGTTTTTT. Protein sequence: CSASNILAGEGTGELFF.

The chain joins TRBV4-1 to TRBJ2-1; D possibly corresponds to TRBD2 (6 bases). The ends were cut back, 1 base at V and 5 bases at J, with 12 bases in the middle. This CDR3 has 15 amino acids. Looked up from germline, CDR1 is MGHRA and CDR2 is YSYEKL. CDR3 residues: CASSQVSGRHNEQFF. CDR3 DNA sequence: TGCGCCAGCAGCCAAGTGAGTGGGAGGCACAATGAGCAGTTCTTC.

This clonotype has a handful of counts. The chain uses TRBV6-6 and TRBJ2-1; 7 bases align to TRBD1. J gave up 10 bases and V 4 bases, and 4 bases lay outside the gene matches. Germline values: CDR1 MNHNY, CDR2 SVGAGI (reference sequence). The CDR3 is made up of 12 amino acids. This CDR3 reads CASSSQGDEQFF. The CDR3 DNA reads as TGTGCCAGCAGTTCCCAGGGGGACGAGCAGTTCTTC.

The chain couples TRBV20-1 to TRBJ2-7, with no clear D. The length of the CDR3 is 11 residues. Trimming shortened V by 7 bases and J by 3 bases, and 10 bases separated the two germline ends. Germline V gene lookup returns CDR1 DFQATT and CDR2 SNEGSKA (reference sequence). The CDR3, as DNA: TGCAGTGGCCTTTGGGGCTACGAGCAGTACTTC. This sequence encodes CSGLWGYEQYF.